Following are 26 T cell receptor beta chains from one sample sequenced in a study of T cell responses to AZD1222 COVID-19 vaccine. Sequenced by immunoSEQ multiplex PCR; TCRdb stores in-frame clones only, minus some. The data show more than 90,000 clones, 86% seen once. Sequencing used peripheral blood, obtained on day 0 of AZD1222 vaccination. Receptors were obtained from an adult in good health.

This sequence joins TRBV12-3 or TRBV12-4 and TRBJ1-2; TRBD1 might be the D (6 bases). Trimming removed 6 bases at V and 10 bases at J, with 15 bases between. CDR3 length: 12 residues. In DNA form, the CDR3 reads TGTGCCAGCAGAGCCGACAGGAGAGTCTACACCTTC. Translating it yields CASRADRRVYTF.

This chain joins TRBV4-1 and TRBJ2-2; possibly TRBD1 or TRBD2 for D (5 bases each). This CDR3 is 18 amino acids long. V shed 5 bases and J shed 0 bases, with 19 bases lying between them. The germline CDR1 and CDR2 sequences are MGHRA and YSYEKL. CDR3 in DNA: TGCGCCAGCAGCAGGTCGCTCCGGGGCCAAACGAACACCGGGGAGCTGTTTTTT. Translated: CASSRSLRGQTNTGELFF.

The genes are TRBV30 and TRBJ1-1; a possible D gene is TRBD1 (5 bases). In germline, CDR1 is GTSNPN, CDR2 SVGIG (reference sequence). V lost 4 bases to trimming and J lost 5 bases, with 14 bases between them. The CDR3 loop spans 13 amino acids. The CDR3: CAWNRGPGTEAFF. The CDR3, as DNA: TGTGCCTGGAATAGGGGCCCGGGGACTGAAGCTTTCTTT. The full variable domain, in which reference TRBV30 and TRBJ1-1 provide the parts outside the CDR3, is SQTIHQWPATLVQPVGSPLSLECTVEGTSNPNLYWYRQAAGRGLQLLFYSVGIGQISSEVPQNLSASRPQDRQFILSSKKLLLSDSGFYLCAWNRGPGTEAFFGQGTRLTVV.

V and J are TRBV6-6 and TRBJ1-5; 10 nucleotides agree with TRBD1. This CDR3 comprises 16 residues. V trimming: 5 bases; J trimming: 1 base; junction bases outside the gene matches: 5. Germline CDR1 MNHNY, CDR2 SVGAGI (reference sequence). The CDR3 loop reads CASSGQGGGSNQPQHF. The CDR3, as DNA: TGTGCCAGCAGTGGACAGGGGGGTGGGAGCAATCAGCCCCAGCATTTT.

This clone has a handful of counts. The rearrangement uses TRBV5-4 and TRBJ2-5; D could derive from TRBD1 or TRBD2 (5 bases each). V lost 2 bases, J lost 9 bases, and 8 bases lay in between. CDR1 and CDR2 from the germline V gene are SGHNT and YYREEE (reference sequence). This CDR3 contains 11 residues. The CDR3 DNA is TGTGCCAGCAGCTTAGGGGAGTCCCAGTACTTC. It yields the protein CASSLGESQYF.

The chain joins TRBV2 to TRBJ2-7; possible D gene TRBD1, 5 bases. The CDR3 has 14 residues. Germline V gene data show CDR1 as SNHLY and CDR2 as FYNNEI. Trimming stripped 5 bases from V and 7 bases from J, with 18 bases between. CDR3 amino acids: CASSLAIGAVEQYF. The CDR3 DNA follows: TGTGCCAGCAGTCTTGCGATAGGGGCTGTTGAGCAGTACTTC.

V is TRBV28 and J is TRBJ2-6; the match to TRBD1 covers 8 bases. The CDR3 has 15 amino acids. The ends lost 6 bases at V and 4 bases at J; junction bases unmatched: 5. Germline CDR1 MDHEN, CDR2 SYDVKM. As DNA, the CDR3 is TGTGCCAGCAGCTCCAGGGGGCTCGGGGCCAACGTCCTGACTTTC. Encoded protein: CASSSRGLGANVLTF. Filled out from reference TRBV28 and TRBJ2-6, the complete variable domain reads DVKVTQSSRYLVKRTGEKVFLECVQDMDHENMFWYRQDPGLGLRLIYFSYDVKMKEKGDIPEGYSVSREKKERFSLILESASTNQTSMYLCASSSRGLGANVLTFGAGSRLTVL.

The chain links TRBV28 to TRBJ1-5; possible D gene TRBD1, 6 bases. This CDR3 is built from 16 residues. The germline CDR1 and CDR2 sequences are MDHEN and SYDVKM. Trimming cost V 3 bases and J 4 bases, with 16 bases left between them. The CDR3 is CASSFSGRGSNQPQHF. CDR3 bases: TGTGCCAGCAGTTTCTCTGGCAGGGGTAGTAATCAGCCCCAGCATTTT. Combining the CDR3 with reference TRBV28 and TRBJ1-5 gives the whole variable domain DVKVTQSSRYLVKRTGEKVFLECVQDMDHENMFWYRQDPGLGLRLIYFSYDVKMKEKGDIPEGYSVSREKKERFSLILESASTNQTSMYLCASSFSGRGSNQPQHFGDGTRLSIL.

V gene TRBV6-1 combines with J gene TRBJ2-1; D not resolved. V dropped 1 base and J dropped 0 bases, with 7 bases sitting between them. Germline V lookup: CDR1 MNHNS, CDR2 SASEGT. The CDR3 consists of 15 residues. This CDR3 is CASSEEGPSYNEQFF. CDR3 bases: TGTGCCAGCAGTGAAGAGGGCCCCTCCTACAATGAGCAGTTCTTC.

The rearrangement joins TRBV28 to TRBJ2-7; TRBD1 aligns across 10 bases. Losses at the gene ends were 8 bases for V and 5 bases for J; bases not matched to a gene: 6. The CDR3 length is 13 residues. The germline gives CDR1 MDHEN, CDR2 SYDVKM. This CDR3 reads CASLGTGVNEQYF. Written as DNA, the CDR3 is TGTGCCAGCCTCGGGACAGGGGTTAACGAGCAGTACTTC.

J is TRBJ1-3 and V is TRBV6-5; D not resolved. The CDR3 spans 14 residues. Germline V CDR1 and CDR2: MNHEY, SVGAGI. Trimming stripped 6 bases from V and 4 bases from J, with 13 bases between. The CDR3 region is CASRRPGTGNTIYF. In DNA, the CDR3 is TGTGCCAGCAGACGACCGGGAACCGGAAACACCATATATTTT.

The V gene is TRBV6-5, the J gene TRBJ2-2; 7 bases align to TRBD1. V trimming: 7 bases; J trimming: 4 bases; junction bases outside the gene matches: 6. CDR3 length: 14 amino acids. Per germline, CDR1 MNHEY and CDR2 SVGAGI. The CDR3 loop reads CASMRSGGTGELFF. CDR3 sequence (DNA): TGTGCCAGCATGCGTTCAGGGGGCACCGGGGAGCTGTTTTTT.

The chain joins TRBV10-3 to TRBJ2-7, with a weak D call TRBD1 (5 bases). This CDR3 is built from 13 residues. Trimming left V 0 bases short and J 3 bases short, with 6 bases between. Germline values: CDR1 ENHRY, CDR2 SYGVKD. CDR3 sequence (DNA): TGTGCCATCAGTGAGTCAGGGGACTACGAGCAGTACTTC. Its protein product is CAISESGDYEQYF.

V usage is TRBV10-2 and J usage is TRBJ2-1, with TRBD2 matching over 7 bases. Losses at the gene ends were 5 bases for V and 9 bases for J; bases not matched to a gene: 7. Germline V lookup: CDR1 WSHSY, CDR2 SAAADI. There are 13 residues in the CDR3. As DNA, the CDR3 is TGCGCCAGCAGTAAATCTAGCGGAGCTGAGCAGTTCTTC. The encoded protein is CASSKSSGAEQFF.

The rearrangement links TRBV7-6 to TRBJ2-7, with TRBD1 matching 9 bases. In germline, CDR1 is SGHVS, CDR2 FNYEAQ. The CDR3 consists of 15 residues. The V segment lost 2 bases and the J segment 5 bases; nucleotides outside the gene matches: 7. The CDR3 DNA is TGTGCCAGCAGCTTAAACTCCGGGACAGGGCACGAGCAGTACTTC. It yields the protein CASSLNSGTGHEQYF.

The rearrangement joins TRBV3-1 (or the pseudogene TRBV3-2) to TRBJ2-7; TRBD1 matches at 7 bases. This CDR3 comprises 13 residues. With 4 bases clipped from V and 5 bases from J, the junction kept 5 bases outside the gene matches. Germline assignment: CDR1 LGHDT and CDR2 YNNKEL (reference sequence). CDR3 bases: TGTGCCAGCAGCCGCCCGGGACAGAACGAGCAGTACTTC. This gives the protein CASSRPGQNEQYF.

The CDR3 is CASSISAGSLYGYTF. For the CDR3, the DNA is TGTGCCAGTAGTATCTCGGCGGGTTCCCTTTATGGCTACACCTTC. This rearrangement joins TRBV19 to TRBJ1-2, with D unclear. Germline-derived CDR1 and CDR2 are LNHDA and SQIVND (reference sequence). This CDR3 region has 15 residues. With 3 bases removed from V and 5 bases from J, the gap between germline ends came to 16 bases.

This chain links TRBV2 with TRBJ2-1; 9 positions match TRBD2. Trimming took 6 bases from V and 2 from J; bases not matched to a gene: 5. Germline CDR1 SNHLY, CDR2 FYNNEI. CDR3 length equals 15 residues. CDR3 sequence reads: CASRGSSGTYNEQFF. The CDR3 region has the DNA TGTGCCAGCAGAGGGTCTAGCGGGACCTACAATGAGCAGTTCTTC.

The V and J genes are TRBV28 and TRBJ2-2; 9 nucleotides agree with TRBD2. Looked up from germline, CDR1 is MDHEN and CDR2 is SYDVKM. This CDR3 is 19 amino acids long. The J segment lost 7 bases and the V segment lost 1 base, leaving 16 bases of the junction unmatched. The DNA of the CDR3 is TGTGCCAGCAGTTTATTGGGTCTAGCGGGACCGCAGGTGCGCGGGGAGCTGTTTTTT. Protein sequence: CASSLLGLAGPQVRGELFF.

V gene TRBV28 combines with J gene TRBJ2-7; no firm D call. The germline gives CDR1 MDHEN, CDR2 SYDVKM. Trimming removed 6 bases at V and 3 bases at J, with 12 bases between. CDR3 length: 13 amino acids. The CDR3 loop is CASRSTASYEQYF. The CDR3 DNA follows: TGTGCCAGCAGATCGACCGCCAGCTACGAGCAGTACTTC. The full variable domain, completed using reference TRBV28 and TRBJ2-7, is DVKVTQSSRYLVKRTGEKVFLECVQDMDHENMFWYRQDPGLGLRLIYFSYDVKMKEKGDIPEGYSVSREKKERFSLILESASTNQTSMYLCASRSTASYEQYFGPGTRLTVT.

This chain joins TRBV7-2 and TRBJ1-1; D is undetermined. The germline V gene has CDR1 SGHTA and CDR2 FQGNSA. The CDR3 length is 14 residues. Trimming took 1 base from V and 8 from J, leaving 14 bases between them. Here the CDR3 DNA reads TGTGCCAGCAGCTTAGACTCGGGAACGCTAGAAGCTTTCTTT. This codes for CASSLDSGTLEAFF. The full variable domain, with the rest looked up from reference TRBV7-2 and TRBJ1-1, is GAGVSQSPSNKVTEKGKDVELRCDPISGHTALYWYRQSLGQGLEFLIYFQGNSAPDKSGLPSDRFSAERTGGSVSTLTIQRTQQEDSAVYLCASSLDSGTLEAFFGQGTRLTVV.

This rearrangement joins TRBV5-1 to TRBJ2-3; D may match TRBD1 or TRBD2 (5 bases each). CDR3 length equals 13 residues. Germline V gives CDR1 SGHRS, CDR2 YFSETQ. V lost 7 bases to trimming and J lost 3 bases, with 12 bases between them. This CDR3 is CASQGVRTDTQYF. The CDR3 DNA reads TGCGCCAGCCAGGGAGTGCGGACAGATACGCAGTATTTT.

V and J are TRBV11-3 and TRBJ1-5; D unresolved. The V gene lost 5 bases and the J gene lost 7 bases, with 24 bases spanning the gap. The germline gives CDR1 SGHNT, CDR2 YENEEA. The CDR3 has 17 residues. The CDR3 here is CASSHLDRSPFDQPQHF. DNA of the CDR3: TGTGCCAGCAGCCATCTGGACCGTTCCCCTTTCGACCAGCCCCAGCATTTT.

The chain uses TRBV6-2 or TRBV6-3 and TRBJ2-2; D not certain. Per germline, CDR1 MNHEY and CDR2 SVGEGT. The CDR3 contains 14 residues. V lost 0 bases and J 2 bases, leaving 4 bases between the germline ends. The CDR3 protein is CASSYSPNTGELFF. CDR3 nucleotide sequence: TGTGCCAGCAGTTACTCTCCCAACACCGGGGAGCTGTTTTTT.

This chain links TRBV14 with TRBJ1-1; 11 nucleotides agree with TRBD1. Germline lookup yields CDR1 SGHDN and CDR2 FVKESK. Trimming at V came to 1 base and at J to 9 bases, leaving 4 bases not matched to a gene. The CDR3 covers 14 residues. CDR3 sequence reads: CASSQGDRGVKAFF. The CDR3 DNA sequence: TGTGCCAGCAGCCAAGGGGACAGGGGGGTGAAAGCTTTCTTT.

V and J are TRBV4-1 and TRBJ2-3; 10 bases agree with TRBD1. There are 17 residues in the CDR3. The junction had 12 bases not matched to a gene; V was cut back by 4 bases and J by 5 bases. Germline V gene lookup returns CDR1 MGHRA and CDR2 YSYEKL. CDR3: CASSPNPGTGVEDTQYF. The CDR3 nucleotides are TGCGCCAGCAGCCCTAATCCCGGGACAGGGGTGGAAGATACGCAGTATTTT.